The 23 T cell receptor beta chains presented below share a single source sample, sequenced in a study of cytomegalovirus exposure and HLA in healthy donors. PCR primers comprised 60 Vbeta and 13 Jbeta primers. TCRdb's table, derived via immunoSEQ multiplex PCR, lists solely in-frame clones and lacks some. Among 40,000 to 45,000 clones listed, around 62% were seen once. The sequenced sample consisted of PBMCs. The receptors were sampled from a human donor in good health.

This clone showed up just once. The chain combines TRBV5-1 with TRBJ1-1; D is unclear. Germline V gene data show CDR1 as SGHRS and CDR2 as YFSETQ. The V end was cut by 0 bases, the J end by 1 base, with 7 bases between. The CDR3 length is 14 residues. The CDR3 loop is CASSLVSGNTEAFF. DNA of the CDR3: TGCGCCAGCAGCTTGGTTTCAGGGAACACTGAAGCTTTCTTT. Full variable domain (outside the CDR3, taken from reference TRBV5-1 and TRBJ1-1): KAGVTQTPRYLIKTRGQQVTLSCSPISGHRSVSWYQQTPGQGLQFLFEYFSETQRNKGNFPGRFSGRQFSNSRSEMNVSTLELGDSALYLCASSLVSGNTEAFFGQGTRLTVV.

This clone was observed a few times. The chain joins TRBV6-5 to TRBJ1-1, with D perhaps matching TRBD1 (5 bases). Trimming took off 5 bases at V and 6 bases at J, with 16 bases between the two ends. The germline V gene has CDR1 MNHEY and CDR2 SVGAGI. The CDR3 length is 14 residues. As DNA, the CDR3 is TGTGCCAGCAGTCCCCCCCAGGGTAGTGCTGAAGCTTTCTTT. Translation: CASSPPQGSAEAFF.

The gene calls are TRBV11-2 and TRBJ2-5, with D perhaps matching TRBD1 (5 bases). The V end lost 5 bases, the J end lost 7 bases, and 20 bases lay between the germline ends. The CDR3 runs to 15 residues. Germline CDR1 and CDR2: SGHAT and FQNNGV. The CDR3 is CASSQGVGWGVTQYF. DNA for the CDR3: TGTGCCAGCAGCCAAGGGGTGGGCTGGGGTGTGACCCAGTACTTC.

The chain recombines TRBV6-5 with TRBJ2-3, with 14 bases identical to TRBD2. Germline-derived CDR1 and CDR2 are MNHEY and SVGAGI. The CDR3 runs to 15 residues. Trimming at V came to 6 bases and at J to 7 bases, leaving 6 bases not matched to a gene. This chain's CDR3 is CASRDGLAGGNTQYF. In nucleotides, the CDR3 is TGTGCCAGCAGAGACGGACTAGCGGGGGGAAATACGCAGTATTTT.

There are a few counts of this clone. V and J are TRBV2 and TRBJ1-1; D gene uncertain. V lost 5 bases to trimming and J lost 8 bases, with 9 bases between them. CDR1 and CDR2 from the germline V gene are SNHLY and FYNNEI. This CDR3 contains 11 residues. The CDR3 sequence: CASSLQLEAFF. The CDR3 coding sequence is TGTGCCAGCAGTCTACAGTTAGAAGCTTTCTTT.

V usage is TRBV5-1 and J usage is TRBJ1-6, with 8 bases fitting TRBD1. The germline V gene has CDR1 SGHRS and CDR2 YFSETQ. CDR3 size: 16 residues. V trimming: 1 base; J trimming: 5 bases; junction bases outside the gene matches: 5. The CDR3 bases are TGCGCCAGCAGCTTGACCGGACAGGGCAATAATTCACCCCTCCACTTT. Its protein product is CASSLTGQGNNSPLHF. Supplemented by reference TRBV5-1 and TRBJ1-6, the full variable domain reads KAGVTQTPRYLIKTRGQQVTLSCSPISGHRSVSWYQQTPGQGLQFLFEYFSETQRNKGNFPGRFSGRQFSNSRSEMNVSTLELGDSALYLCASSLTGQGNNSPLHFGNGTRLTVT.

In this sample, this clone turned up a few times. The chain's CDR3 is CASRARDNSNQPQHF. Here the CDR3 DNA reads TGTGCCAGCCGCGCCCGGGACAATAGCAATCAGCCCCAGCATTTT. This chain links TRBV2 with TRBJ1-5, with D perhaps TRBD1 (6 bases). Germline V CDR1 and CDR2: SNHLY, FYNNEI. V lost 8 bases and J 0 bases, leaving 14 bases between the germline ends. CDR3 length: 15 amino acids.

CDR3 DNA sequence: TGCAGCGCCCAGAGGGGGGGGGTCCCCTATGAGCAGTTCTTC. Its translation is CSAQRGGVPYEQFF. J is TRBJ2-1 and V is TRBV29-1; D may be TRBD2 (7 bases). This CDR3 region has 14 residues. Looked up from germline, CDR1 is SQVTM and CDR2 is ANQGSEA. V lost 7 bases, J lost 8 bases, and 21 bases lay in between.

The chain joins TRBV18 to TRBJ2-5; D unresolved. Germline V CDR1 and CDR2: KGHSH, LQKENI. Deletions cut 2 bases from V and 5 bases from J, with 3 bases between. The CDR3 contains 11 residues. CDR3 sequence (DNA): TGTGCCAGCTCACCAAGCGAGACCCAGTACTTC. This translates into CASSPSETQYF.

This clone occurred a few times. The V gene is TRBV4-2, the J gene TRBJ2-7; tentatively, D is TRBD1 (5 bases). The CDR3 has 13 residues. Germline V gene lookup returns CDR1 LGHNA and CDR2 YNFKEQ. The V gene lost 3 bases and the J gene lost 1 base, with 7 bases spanning the gap. The CDR3 nucleotides read TGTGCCAGCAGCCACAGGGTTTCCTACGAGCAGTACTTC. It yields the protein CASSHRVSYEQYF.

V and J are TRBV18 and TRBJ1-6; 8 bases are shared with TRBD1. V trimming: 3 bases; J trimming: 7 bases; junction bases outside the gene matches: 8. The germline V gene encodes CDR1 KGHSH and CDR2 LQKENI. The CDR3 spans 16 residues. CDR3: CASSPTGGPLNSPLHF. In DNA, the CDR3 is TGTGCCAGCTCACCCACAGGGGGGCCTCTAAATTCACCCCTCCACTTT.

V is TRBV5-4 and J is TRBJ2-2, with a tentative D call TRBD1 (6 bases). Trimming stripped 4 bases from V and 6 bases from J, with 13 bases between. Germline CDR1 is SGHNT and CDR2 is YYREEE (reference sequence). The CDR3 sequence is 14 residues long. The chain's CDR3 is CASSPLGGSGELFF. The CDR3 nucleotides are TGTGCCAGCAGCCCCCTAGGGGGTTCCGGGGAGCTGTTTTTT.

The rearrangement joins TRBV11-3 to TRBJ2-1; 7 bases align to TRBD1. The CDR3 is 13 amino acids. Germline V gene sequence: CDR1 SGHNT, CDR2 YENEEA. The V and J ends lost 10 bases and 6 bases, in that order; junction bases with no gene match: 9. The CDR3 DNA reads as TGTGCCACCGCAGAACAGGGGCGCAATGAGCAGTTCTTC. The encoded protein is CATAEQGRNEQFF. The full variable domain, rest sourced from reference TRBV11-3 and TRBJ2-1, is EAGVVQSPRYKIIEKKQPVAFWCNPISGHNTLYWYLQNLGQGPELLIRYENEEAVDDSQLPKDRFSAERLKGVDSTLKIQPAELGDSAVYLCATAEQGRNEQFFGPGTRLTVL.

The V call is TRBV4-3, the J call TRBJ2-2; 8 bases are a match to TRBD1. Germline values: CDR1 LGHNA, CDR2 YSLEER. The CDR3 consists of 17 residues. Trimming took 3 bases from V and 5 from J; bases not matched to a gene: 11. Here the CDR3 DNA reads TGCGCCAGCAGCCACGATACTACGACAGGGGTTACCGGGGAGCTGTTTTTT. It translates to CASSHDTTTGVTGELFF.

The chain couples TRBV6-6 to TRBJ1-6; the D is unclear. This CDR3 is built from 12 residues. Germline V gives CDR1 MNHNY, CDR2 SVGAGI (reference sequence). V was shortened by 5 bases and J by 7 bases, with 6 bases between the two germline ends. The CDR3 region is CASSHANSPLHF. DNA for the CDR3: TGTGCCAGCAGTCATGCGAATTCACCCCTCCACTTT.

V gene TRBV6-1 combines with J gene TRBJ1-1; 8 bases are a match to TRBD1. After removal of 5 bases from V and 6 bases from J, the junction contained 8 bases not matched to a gene. This CDR3 spans 14 amino acids. In germline, CDR1 is MNHNS, CDR2 SASEGT. In DNA form, the CDR3 reads TGTGCCAGCAGTCTCAGGGGGCTAGGCGCTGAAGCTTTCTTT. Protein: CASSLRGLGAEAFF.

CDR3 loop: CASGAGGLKTQYF. The DNA of the CDR3 is TGTGCCAGCGGGGCAGGGGGCTTGAAGACCCAGTACTTC. V gene TRBV6-5 combines with J gene TRBJ2-5, with 8 bases fitting TRBD1. CDR1 and CDR2 (germline): MNHEY, SVGAGI. V shed 8 bases, J shed 6 bases, and the junction held 8 bases outside the gene matches. The CDR3 is 13 residues long.

This chain connects TRBV2 to TRBJ2-7; 8 bases are a match to TRBD1. The CDR3 has 13 amino acids. CDR1 SNHLY and CDR2 FYNNEI come from the germline V gene. Germline trimming cut 4 bases from V and 6 bases from J; bases unmatched to any gene: 5. For the CDR3, the DNA is TGTGCCAGCAGTGGGACAGGGCTGTTCGAGCAGTACTTC. As protein: CASSGTGLFEQYF.

The V call is TRBV10-3, the J call TRBJ1-2; no definite D call. CDR3 length equals 14 residues. V dropped 4 bases and J dropped 2 bases, with 11 bases sitting between them. Germline CDR1 is ENHRY and CDR2 is SYGVKD. The CDR3 loop is CAISVSFMNYGYTF. CDR3 in DNA: TGTGCCATCAGTGTTTCATTCATGAACTATGGCTACACCTTC.

The chain employs TRBV5-1 and TRBJ1-2, with 9 bases lining up with TRBD1. The CDR3 sequence is 13 residues long. The trim removed 3 bases at V and 5 bases at J, leaving 2 bases unmatched. CDR1 and CDR2 (germline): SGHRS, YFSETQ. CDR3 nucleotides: TGCGCCAGCAGCTGGACAGGGGCTTATGGCTACACCTTC. Translated, it gives CASSWTGAYGYTF.

The rearrangement links TRBV5-1 to TRBJ1-2; the D is unclear. With 0 bases removed from V and 6 bases from J, the gap between germline ends came to 9 bases. In germline, CDR1 is SGHRS, CDR2 YFSETQ. The CDR3 has 13 amino acids. The CDR3 region has the DNA TGCGCCAGCAGCTTGGACAGACTAGATGGCTACACCTTC. Translation gives CASSLDRLDGYTF.

The sample holds a few counts of this clone. The chain uses TRBV9 and TRBJ2-5; 8 positions agree with TRBD1. The ends lost 3 bases at V and 5 bases at J; junction bases unmatched: 9. Germline CDR1 SGDLS, CDR2 YYNGEE. The CDR3 consists of 15 residues. CDR3 bases: TGTGCCAGCAGCGGTACAGGACAGGGATGGGAGACCCAGTACTTC. Its translation: CASSGTGQGWETQYF.

J is TRBJ1-1 and V is TRBV2, with unresolved D. V was clipped by 7 bases and J by 9 bases, with 12 bases between them. Per the germline V gene, CDR1 is SNHLY and CDR2 is FYNNEI. The CDR3 spans 11 residues. The CDR3 nucleotides read TGTGCCAGCACCCCGGGTCTTAAAGCTTTCTTT. Protein sequence: CASTPGLKAFF.